The TCR beta chain under discussion was sequenced for a study of cytomegalovirus exposure and HLA in healthy donors. Concerning this clone: What it binds is not known.

Study-wide results and caveats: Analysis was performed later, and it showed HLA-associated TCR beta chains to be more clonally expanded than equally common others. Later on, analysis showed that most CMV-associated TCR beta chains appeared to be HLA-restricted.

PCR was performed using 60 Vbeta and 13 Jbeta primers. TCRdb's table, derived via immunoSEQ multiplex PCR, lists solely in-frame clones and lacks some. The sample lists fewer than 250,000 clones, over 60% occurring once. The source of this sequence is a woman aged 40 to 50 in good health and CMV-seronegative. The sequenced sample consisted of PBMCs.

The CDR3 DNA reads as TGTGCCAGCAGTGACTCTTGGACAAAGCCTATGAATTCACCCCTCCACTTT. Protein sequence: CASSDSWTKPMNSPLHF. The genes are TRBV6-4 and TRBJ1-6, with a possible D match to TRBD1 (5 bases). The CDR3 length is 17 residues. Trimming took 0 bases from V and 7 from J, leaving 16 bases between them. Germline values: CDR1 MRHNA, CDR2 SNTAGT.